This T cell receptor (beta chain) is drawn from a study of identical twins. General study findings and limits: Abundant beta clonotypes from cord blood bore fewer insertions; memory repertoires lacked this pattern. Out-of-frame alpha sequences shared by twins were enriched for low generation probability.

Addition of a universal primer site occurred through template switching, and cDNA carried unique molecular identifiers. TCRdb re-called the 5' RACE reads through MiXCR, storing one row per CDR3 protein. The table lists about 1.7 million distinct CDR3 sequences, about 31% of them singletons. As regards this clonotype: Its antigen is undetermined.

V lost 0 bases and J lost 3, with 13 bases in between. The germline V gene encodes CDR1 LNHNV and CDR2 YYDKDF (reference sequence). The CDR3 contains 16 residues. This TCR was recovered from a newborn girl in good health. The chain employs TRBV15 and TRBJ2-3, with D possibly being TRBD1 or TRBD2 (5 bases each). Specimen: cord blood. DNA of the CDR3: TGTGCCACCAGCAGAGATAGTTGGGGGTTGACAGATACGCAGTATTTT. Encoded protein: CATSRDSWGLTDTQYF.